One sample yielded the 30 T cell receptor beta chains listed below, sequenced in a study of T cell changes during pregnancy in multiple sclerosis. Profiled with immunoSEQ multiplex PCR; TCRdb holds only in-frame clones, not every one. The repertoire holds over 65,000 clones, 90% to 95% seen once, with roughly 2.5% in the top ten. Sequenced material: peripheral blood, taken in the first trimester of pregnancy. Receptors originate from a female donor with multiple sclerosis, enrolled in a pregnancy study.

The rearrangement uses TRBV7-8 and TRBJ1-2, with D unclear. The CDR3 loop spans 13 amino acids. V was pared by 5 bases and J by 4 bases, with 11 bases between. Per the germline V gene, CDR1 is SGHVS and CDR2 is FQNEAQ. This chain's CDR3 is CASSKTDFYGYTF. CDR3 DNA: TGTGCCAGCAGCAAAACAGATTTCTATGGCTACACCTTC.

A few counts support this clone. This chain joins TRBV7-2 and TRBJ1-6; 9 nucleotides line up with TRBD1. The ends lost 1 base at V and 6 bases at J; junction bases unmatched: 1. The CDR3 is 15 amino acids. The germline V gene encodes CDR1 SGHTA and CDR2 FQGNSA. The CDR3 DNA follows: TGTGCCAGCAGCTTAGGGGACAGGGCTAATTCACCCCTCCACTTT. It yields the protein CASSLGDRANSPLHF.

The chain joins TRBV7-8 to TRBJ2-3; D gene uncertain. V shed 1 base and J shed 4 bases, with 3 bases lying between them. The germline V gene encodes CDR1 SGHVS and CDR2 FQNEAQ. This CDR3 region has 12 residues. CDR3 residues: CASSLDSDTQYF. CDR3 DNA sequence: TGTGCCAGCAGCTTAGACTCAGATACGCAGTATTTT.

The chain carries TRBV15 and TRBJ2-7; D not resolved. With 5 bases removed from V and 6 bases from J, the gap between germline ends came to 8 bases. The CDR3 is 11 amino acids. From germline, CDR1 is LNHNV and CDR2 YYDKDF (reference sequence). The CDR3 protein is CATSVHLEQYF. In nucleotides, the CDR3 is TGTGCCACCAGCGTACATCTCGAGCAGTACTTC.

The chain combines TRBV11-3 with TRBJ2-1; 8 nucleotides match TRBD2. This CDR3 region has 14 residues. Germline values: CDR1 SGHNT, CDR2 YENEEA. V shed 7 bases and J 0 bases; nucleotides not matched to a gene: 2. CDR3 sequence: CASKRESSYNEQFF. CDR3 nucleotide sequence: TGTGCCAGCAAGCGGGAGAGCTCCTACAATGAGCAGTTCTTC.

V and J are TRBV4-1 and TRBJ2-1; D is unclear. Germline V gives CDR1 MGHRA, CDR2 YSYEKL. The CDR3 length is 15 residues. V dropped 0 bases and J dropped 7 bases, with 13 bases sitting between them. The CDR3 loop is CASSQDRSYLNEQFF. The CDR3 nucleotides read TGCGCCAGCAGCCAAGATAGGAGCTATTTAAATGAGCAGTTCTTC.

V gene TRBV29-1 combines with J gene TRBJ2-7, with D possibly being TRBD2 (7 bases). CDR3 length: 17 amino acids. V gave up 5 bases and J gave up 5 bases, with 28 bases separating them. Germline V lookup: CDR1 SQVTM, CDR2 ANQGSEA. CDR3 sequence (DNA): TGCAGCGTTCGGCCTGGCGGGGGCCCCGCCTATGAGAACGAGCAGTACTTC. This encodes CSVRPGGGPAYENEQYF.

The CDR3 sequence is CATEPDRFYGYTF. The CDR3 region has the DNA TGTGCCACAGAACCCGACAGGTTCTATGGCTACACCTTC. This chain uses TRBV6-1 with TRBJ1-2, with a possible D match to TRBD1 (6 bases). CDR1 and CDR2 from the germline V gene are MNHNS and SASEGT. Trimming cost V 10 bases and J 4 bases, with 16 bases left between them. This CDR3 region has 13 residues.

In this sample, this clone turned up once. This chain uses TRBV6-5 with TRBJ2-1; TRBD2 agrees at 10 bases. Trimming took 6 bases from V and 8 from J; bases not matched to a gene: 10. The germline gives CDR1 MNHEY, CDR2 SVGAGI. This CDR3 region has 15 residues. The CDR3 sequence: CASRTLAGGRDEQFF. CDR3 DNA sequence: TGTGCCAGCAGGACATTAGCGGGAGGAAGGGATGAGCAGTTCTTC.

The chain couples TRBV27 to TRBJ2-3, with TRBD2 identical over 7 bases. V lost 7 bases to trimming and J lost 3 bases; unmatched junction nucleotides: 7. Germline loops: CDR1 MNHEY, CDR2 SMNVEV (reference sequence). This CDR3 comprises 14 residues. The CDR3 is CASKHRGLTDTQYF. The DNA for the CDR3 is TGTGCCAGCAAGCATCGGGGACTAACAGATACGCAGTATTTT.

The rearrangement links TRBV6-1 to TRBJ2-7; no reliable D call. Germline loops: CDR1 MNHNS, CDR2 SASEGT. The CDR3 length is 15 residues. Deletions cut 1 base from V and 2 bases from J, with 12 bases between. CDR3 residues: CASSEGRRIAYEQYF. CDR3 coding DNA: TGTGCCAGCAGTGAAGGGCGGCGGATTGCCTACGAGCAGTACTTC.

This chain joins TRBV6-6 and TRBJ1-5; D is ambiguous. V was clipped by 0 bases and J by 4 bases, with 10 bases between them. This CDR3 spans 15 amino acids. The germline CDR1 and CDR2 sequences are MNHNY and SVGAGI (reference sequence). The CDR3 sequence: CASSYSGGVNQPQHF. The CDR3 DNA sequence: TGTGCCAGCAGTTACTCCGGCGGGGTGAATCAGCCCCAGCATTTT.

V usage is TRBV20-1 and J usage is TRBJ1-1; D is ambiguous. The CDR3 loop spans 11 amino acids. Germline lookup yields CDR1 DFQATT and CDR2 SNEGSKA (reference sequence). V lost 6 bases, J lost 5 bases, and 10 bases lay in between. The DNA for the CDR3 is TGCAGTGCAGAAAGGCGGACTGAAGCTTTCTTT. This sequence encodes CSAERRTEAFF.

The chain has TRBV5-1 and TRBJ2-2; D call uncertain. CDR1 SGHRS and CDR2 YFSETQ come from the germline V gene. This CDR3 comprises 14 residues. V was trimmed by 2 bases and J by 7 bases, leaving 12 bases between them. CDR3 sequence: CASSFSGPHGELFF. The CDR3 DNA follows: TGCGCCAGCAGCTTCTCGGGTCCGCACGGGGAGCTGTTTTTT. Combining the CDR3 with reference TRBV5-1 and TRBJ2-2 gives the whole variable domain KAGVTQTPRYLIKTRGQQVTLSCSPISGHRSVSWYQQTPGQGLQFLFEYFSETQRNKGNFPGRFSGRQFSNSRSEMNVSTLELGDSALYLCASSFSGPHGELFFGEGSRLTVL.

V gene TRBV18 combines with J gene TRBJ2-3; 8 bases line up with TRBD1. The V and J ends lost 3 bases and 11 bases, in that order; junction bases with no gene match: 1. CDR3 length: 11 amino acids. The germline V gene encodes CDR1 KGHSH and CDR2 LQKENI. The CDR3 DNA sequence: TGTGCCAGCTCACCGGACAGGGTGCAGTATTTT. Translating gives CASSPDRVQYF.

The chain recombines TRBV29-1 with TRBJ1-1, with TRBD1 matching over 7 bases. CDR1 is SQVTM and CDR2 is ANQGSEA in the germline V gene. V dropped 7 bases and J dropped 4; count of bases not matched to a gene: 6. CDR3 length equals 12 residues. CDR3 sequence: CSAVGQSTEAFF. CDR3 nucleotides: TGCAGCGCCGTGGGACAGAGCACTGAAGCTTTCTTT.

The chain uses TRBV5-1 and TRBJ2-5, with a tentative D call TRBD2 (5 bases). From germline, CDR1 is SGHRS and CDR2 YFSETQ. There are 14 residues in the CDR3. Trimming pared 6 bases from V and 10 bases from J, leaving 22 bases between. The CDR3 here is CASNFMDSRGDQYF. The CDR3 DNA is TGCGCCAGCAATTTTATGGACTCCCGCGGAGACCAGTACTTC.

CDR3 nucleotides: TGTGCCAGCAGCCCCGCCGGGGGGCGCTTTTCACCCCTCCACTTT. This codes for CASSPAGGRFSPLHF. The V and J genes are TRBV11-2 and TRBJ1-6, with a weak D call TRBD1 (6 bases). The ends were cut back, 5 bases at V and 9 bases at J, with 17 bases in the middle. The germline V gene has CDR1 SGHAT and CDR2 FQNNGV. The CDR3 is 15 residues long.

About this clone itself: Germline is not matched at one junction end, which may reflect a read error. This sequence joins TRBV6-5 and TRBJ1-2, with TRBD1 identical over 7 bases. Germline V lookup: CDR1 MNHEY, CDR2 SVGAGI. The CDR3 covers 15 residues. The CDR3 sequence is CASSYKSPGDSTSHF. CDR3 nucleotides: TGTGCCAGCAGTTATAAATCACCGGGGGACAGCACGAGTCACTTC.

There are a few counts of this clone. The genes are TRBV14 and TRBJ2-1; 9 nucleotides align to TRBD2. Losses at the gene ends were 1 base for V and 6 bases for J; bases not matched to a gene: 10. CDR1 is SGHDN, CDR2 FVKESK, per germline. The CDR3 totals 17 residues. The CDR3 coding sequence is TGTGCCAGCAGCCAAGTACCGGGACTAGCAAAGTTCAATGAGCAGTTCTTC. This encodes CASSQVPGLAKFNEQFF.

This chain links TRBV7-2 with TRBJ1-6; 11 nucleotides match TRBD1. CDR3 length: 15 residues. Germline lookup yields CDR1 SGHTA and CDR2 FQGNSA. Trimming at V came to 5 bases and at J to 13 bases, leaving 10 bases not matched to a gene. CDR3 sequence: CASSPNPGQGGPLHF. As DNA, the CDR3 is TGTGCCAGCAGCCCAAACCCGGGACAGGGGGGGCCCCTCCACTTT.

This chain connects TRBV4-1 to TRBJ1-2; tentatively, D is TRBD1 (5 bases). This CDR3 has 13 residues. The V end lost 0 bases, the J end lost 7 bases, and 9 bases lay between the germline ends. Germline V lookup: CDR1 MGHRA, CDR2 YSYEKL. This CDR3 is CASSQEGVGGYTF. As DNA, the CDR3 is TGCGCCAGCAGCCAAGAAGGGGTGGGTGGCTACACCTTC.

The chain combines TRBV28 with TRBJ1-1; 8 bases are a match to TRBD1. The V gene's germline CDR1 is MDHEN and CDR2 SYDVKM. Losses at the gene ends were 6 bases for V and 0 bases for J; bases not matched to a gene: 9. There are 16 residues in the CDR3. This CDR3 reads CASRSGTGLLNTEAFF. In DNA, the CDR3 is TGTGCCAGCAGATCTGGGACAGGTCTATTGAACACTGAAGCTTTCTTT.

The chain recombines TRBV11-2 with TRBJ1-2; D gene uncertain. Trimming removed 3 bases at V and 1 base at J, with 9 bases between. Germline values: CDR1 SGHAT, CDR2 FQNNGV. The CDR3 consists of 14 residues. The CDR3 nucleotides are TGTGCCAGCAGCTTGATGAGGGATAACTATGGCTACACCTTC. This gives the protein CASSLMRDNYGYTF.

The CDR3: CASSEDFSENYGYTF. The CDR3 DNA follows: TGTGCCAGCAGTGAAGATTTCAGCGAAAACTATGGCTACACCTTC. V gene TRBV2 combines with J gene TRBJ1-2; D unresolved. V dropped 1 base and J dropped 2 bases, with 11 bases sitting between them. Germline lookup yields CDR1 SNHLY and CDR2 FYNNEI. The CDR3 covers 15 residues.

This clone was counted once. The chain joins TRBV11-2 to TRBJ2-5; maybe TRBD2 (6 bases). Germline V gene data show CDR1 as SGHAT and CDR2 as FQNNGV. The CDR3 consists of 14 residues. The ends were cut back, 4 bases at V and 2 bases at J, with 11 bases in the middle. CDR3 protein: CASSSTGEQETQYF. CDR3 in DNA: TGTGCCAGCAGCTCAACGGGAGAGCAAGAGACCCAGTACTTC.

For the CDR3, the DNA is TGTGCCAGCAGCTTGGCGACAACACTAGCGGGAAGAGGGGAGCAGTACTTC. It yields the protein CASSLATTLAGRGEQYF. The chain has TRBV5-4 and TRBJ2-7; 10 nucleotides align to TRBD2. V lost 0 bases, J lost 7 bases, and 13 bases stayed unmatched. The CDR3 spans 17 residues. Looked up from germline, CDR1 is SGHNT and CDR2 is YYREEE (reference sequence).

The genes are TRBV30 and TRBJ2-2, with 9 bases that match TRBD2. The CDR3 has 13 residues. The germline V gene has CDR1 GTSNPN and CDR2 SVGIG (reference sequence). J lost 5 bases, V lost 3 bases, and 1 base had no gene match. The CDR3 spells CAWRREGTGELFF. The CDR3 coding sequence is TGTGCCTGGAGGCGGGAGGGGACCGGGGAGCTGTTTTTT.

The genes are TRBV14 and TRBJ1-6; weak D call: TRBD1 (5 bases). Trimming removed 0 bases from V and 7 bases from J, with 19 bases in between. The V gene's germline CDR1 is SGHDN and CDR2 FVKESK. The CDR3 consists of 18 residues. The CDR3 sequence: CASSQDSLGGTRNSPLHF. CDR3 nucleotides: TGTGCCAGCAGCCAAGACTCACTGGGAGGGACGCGGAATTCACCCCTCCACTTT. Based on the CDR3 plus reference TRBV14 and TRBJ1-6, the full variable domain is EAGVTQFPSHSVIEKGQTVTLRCDPISGHDNLYWYRRVMGKEIKFLLHFVKESKQDESGMPNNRFLAERTGGTYSTLKVQPAELEDSGVYFCASSQDSLGGTRNSPLHFGNGTRLTVT.

The V and J genes are TRBV5-1 and TRBJ2-5; 7 positions match TRBD1. Per the germline V gene, CDR1 is SGHRS and CDR2 is YFSETQ. V trimming: 0 bases; J trimming: 4 bases; junction bases outside the gene matches: 6. The CDR3 consists of 15 residues. This chain's CDR3 is CASSLETGFGETQYF. In nucleotides, the CDR3 is TGCGCCAGCAGCTTGGAGACAGGGTTCGGAGAGACCCAGTACTTC. Full variable domain (outside the CDR3, taken from reference TRBV5-1 and TRBJ2-5): KAGVTQTPRYLIKTRGQQVTLSCSPISGHRSVSWYQQTPGQGLQFLFEYFSETQRNKGNFPGRFSGRQFSNSRSEMNVSTLELGDSALYLCASSLETGFGETQYFGPGTRLLVL.